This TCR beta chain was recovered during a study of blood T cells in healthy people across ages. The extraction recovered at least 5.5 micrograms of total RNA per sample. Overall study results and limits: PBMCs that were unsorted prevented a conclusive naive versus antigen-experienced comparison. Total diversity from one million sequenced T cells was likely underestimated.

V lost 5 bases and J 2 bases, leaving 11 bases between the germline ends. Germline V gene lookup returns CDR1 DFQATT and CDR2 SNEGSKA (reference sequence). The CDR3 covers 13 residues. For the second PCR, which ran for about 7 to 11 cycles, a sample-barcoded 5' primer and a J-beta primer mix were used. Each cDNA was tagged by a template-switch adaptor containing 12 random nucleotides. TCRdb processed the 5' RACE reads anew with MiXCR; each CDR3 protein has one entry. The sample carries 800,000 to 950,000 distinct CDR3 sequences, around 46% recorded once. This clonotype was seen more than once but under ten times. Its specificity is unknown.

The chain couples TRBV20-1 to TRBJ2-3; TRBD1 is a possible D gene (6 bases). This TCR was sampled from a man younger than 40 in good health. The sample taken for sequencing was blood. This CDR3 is CSAPRTVTDTQYF. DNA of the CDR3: TGCAGTGCTCCGCGGACAGTCACAGATACGCAGTATTTT.